Shown below are 23 T cell receptor beta chains from a single sample sequenced in a study of T cell changes during pregnancy in multiple sclerosis. Profiled with immunoSEQ multiplex PCR; TCRdb holds only in-frame clones, not every one. This sample yields approximately 45,000 clones, of which approximately 81% are seen a single time; around 0.58% belongs to the top ten. Sample: CD4+ T cells from peripheral blood mononuclear cells, taken before pregnancy. These receptors were taken from a female donor with multiple sclerosis, enrolled in a pregnancy study.

This clone occurred a few times. The chain employs TRBV4-3 and TRBJ1-1; D unresolved. V lost 2 bases and J 1 base, leaving 8 bases between the germline ends. The germline V gene has CDR1 LGHNA and CDR2 YSLEER. The CDR3 runs 14 residues. CDR3 amino acids: CASSQYGGNTEAFF. In DNA, the CDR3 is TGCGCCAGCAGCCAATACGGTGGGAACACTGAAGCTTTCTTT.

The chain has TRBV2 and TRBJ1-2, with no clear D. Per the germline V gene, CDR1 is SNHLY and CDR2 is FYNNEI. The V gene lost 2 bases and the J gene lost 8 bases, with 12 bases spanning the gap. The CDR3 sequence is 13 residues long. The CDR3 sequence is CASSERSGEGYTF. The CDR3 region has the DNA TGTGCCAGCAGTGAAAGGTCCGGGGAGGGCTACACCTTC.

This chain links TRBV7-2 with TRBJ1-1, with a weak D call TRBD1 (5 bases). Germline CDR1 and CDR2: SGHTA and FQGNSA. CDR3 length: 16 residues. Trimming removed 2 bases at V and 0 bases at J, with 13 bases between. DNA for the CDR3: TGTGCCAGCAGCTTATATGGAGGGGCGATGAACACTGAAGCTTTCTTT. Its translation is CASSLYGGAMNTEAFF. Variable domain in full (rest from reference TRBV7-2 and TRBJ1-1): GAGVSQSPSNKVTEKGKDVELRCDPISGHTALYWYRQSLGQGLEFLIYFQGNSAPDKSGLPSDRFSAERTGGSVSTLTIQRTQQEDSAVYLCASSLYGGAMNTEAFFGQGTRLTVV.

The V gene is TRBV30, the J gene TRBJ1-1; the match to TRBD1 covers 7 bases. Trimming removed 7 bases from V and 1 base from J; junction bases left unmatched: 6. This CDR3 is 13 amino acids long. Germline assignment: CDR1 GTSNPN and CDR2 SVGIG (reference sequence). CDR3 sequence: CASTGTANTEAFF. The DNA for the CDR3 is TGTGCCTCCACCGGGACAGCGAACACTGAAGCTTTCTTT.

This clone was seen just once. The chain uses TRBV13 and TRBJ1-2; 9 nucleotides align to TRBD1. The CDR3 consists of 17 residues. V lost 5 bases and J lost 8; bases outside the gene matches: 18. Germline loops: CDR1 PRHDT, CDR2 FYEKMQ (reference sequence). DNA of the CDR3: TGTGCCAGCAGCCGCCCCCTTCTTAGGGACAGGGTTTTCGGCTACACCTTC. Translated, it gives CASSRPLLRDRVFGYTF.

The CDR3 DNA follows: TGTGCCAGCAGTCGGACAGCGGCATACAATGAGCAGTTCTTC. Translation: CASSRTAAYNEQFF. This chain links TRBV6-6 with TRBJ2-1; maybe TRBD1 (6 bases). CDR3 length equals 14 residues. V lost 5 bases and J lost 4, with 12 bases in between. Germline V gene data show CDR1 as MNHNY and CDR2 as SVGAGI (reference sequence).

The rearrangement uses TRBV18 and TRBJ2-6, with a weak D call TRBD1 (7 bases). Between the trimmed V and J ends, which lost 3 bases and 3 bases, there was a span of 18 bases. Germline CDR1 reads KGHSH; CDR2 reads LQKENI. The CDR3 runs 18 residues. The CDR3, as DNA: TGTGCCAGCTCACCTCGGGCAGGGGGGCAGCATGGGGCCAACGTCCTGACTTTC. Its protein product is CASSPRAGGQHGANVLTF.

V usage is TRBV11-2 and J usage is TRBJ1-2; D is perhaps TRBD1 (6 bases). V dropped 4 bases and J dropped 4 bases, with 10 bases sitting between them. This CDR3 comprises 13 residues. Germline CDR1 reads SGHAT; CDR2 reads FQNNGV. CDR3 in amino acids: CASSSGAGYGYTF. In DNA, the CDR3 is TGTGCCAGCAGCTCAGGGGCCGGCTATGGCTACACCTTC.

This sequence joins TRBV5-1 and TRBJ2-7, with D perhaps matching TRBD2 (6 bases). Trimming shortened V by 1 base and J by 4 bases, and 12 bases separated the two germline ends. This CDR3 has 14 amino acids. Germline V gives CDR1 SGHRS, CDR2 YFSETQ. The CDR3 sequence: CASSLTGDWYEQYF. CDR3 DNA sequence: TGCGCCAGCAGCTTGACGGGGGACTGGTACGAGCAGTACTTC.

The chain employs TRBV7-2 and TRBJ2-1, with D possibly TRBD2 on 6 matching bases. Germline V lookup: CDR1 SGHTA, CDR2 FQGNSA. This CDR3 has 14 residues. Trimming pared 5 bases from V and 4 bases from J, leaving 12 bases between. CDR3 sequence: CASSNSRDYNEQFF. The CDR3 nucleotides read TGTGCCAGCAGCAACTCGCGGGATTACAATGAGCAGTTCTTC.

This rearrangement joins TRBV19 to TRBJ1-3, with 7 bases fitting TRBD1. Germline-derived CDR1 and CDR2 are LNHDA and SQIVND (reference sequence). The CDR3 runs 15 residues. J lost 1 base, V lost 3 bases, and 3 bases had no gene match. CDR3 nucleotides: TGTGCCAGTAGTATGATACAGGGGTCTGGAAACACCATATATTTT. As protein: CASSMIQGSGNTIYF. The full variable domain, with the rest looked up from reference TRBV19 and TRBJ1-3, is DGGITQSPKYLFRKEGQNVTLSCEQNLNHDAMYWYRQDPGQGLRLIYYSQIVNDFQKGDIAEGYSVSREKKESFPLTVTSAQKNPTAFYLCASSMIQGSGNTIYFGEGSWLTVV.

The chain joins TRBV5-1 to TRBJ2-5; 8 bases agree with TRBD1. CDR3 length: 13 amino acids. In germline, CDR1 is SGHRS, CDR2 YFSETQ. The V gene end was trimmed by 2 bases and the J gene end by 5 bases; junction bases not matched to a gene: 2. CDR3 region: CASSLHRGETQYF. CDR3 DNA: TGCGCCAGCAGCTTACACAGGGGGGAGACCCAGTACTTC.

This sequence joins TRBV6-5 and TRBJ1-1, with a possible D match to TRBD1 (6 bases). V was pared by 6 bases and J by 4 bases, with 12 bases between. Germline values: CDR1 MNHEY, CDR2 SVGAGI. The CDR3 has 13 residues. The CDR3 DNA is TGTGCCAGCAGGCCAGGGGAGGGCACTGAAGCTTTCTTT. Amino acids: CASRPGEGTEAFF.

J is TRBJ1-2 and V is TRBV7-2; D is undetermined. Germline-derived CDR1 and CDR2 are SGHTA and FQGNSA. V shed 1 base and J shed 8 bases, with 8 bases lying between them. This CDR3 is built from 12 residues. CDR3 sequence reads: CASSLVLRGYTF. The CDR3, as DNA: TGTGCCAGCAGCTTAGTCCTCAGGGGCTACACCTTC.

The rearrangement joins TRBV7-2 to TRBJ1-1, with 8 bases fitting TRBD1. V gave up 3 bases and J gave up 4 bases; unmatched junction bases: 4. Looked up from germline, CDR1 is SGHTA and CDR2 is FQGNSA. The CDR3 is made up of 14 amino acids. CDR3 DNA: TGTGCCAGCAGCTTTCAGGGGGCGCTCACTGAAGCTTTCTTT. Translated: CASSFQGALTEAFF.

V usage is TRBV30 and J usage is TRBJ1-5; tentative D call: TRBD1 (5 bases). The V gene lost 2 bases and the J gene lost 3 bases, with 11 bases spanning the gap. Germline assignment: CDR1 GTSNPN and CDR2 SVGIG (reference sequence). The CDR3 is 14 amino acids. The CDR3 region has the DNA TGTGCCTGGAGTCCCGGACATAACAATCAGCCCCAGCATTTT. Encoded protein: CAWSPGHNNQPQHF.

The chain is built from TRBV4-2 and TRBJ2-2; possible D gene TRBD2, 5 bases. Per germline, CDR1 LGHNA and CDR2 YNFKEQ. V lost 0 bases and J 6 bases, leaving 14 bases between the germline ends. The CDR3 covers 16 residues. CDR3 DNA sequence: TGTGCCAGCAGCCAAGAAGGTGGGAGTTGGGCCGGGGAGCTGTTTTTT. Translating it yields CASSQEGGSWAGELFF.

The chain joins TRBV2 to TRBJ1-5, with 7 bases aligning to TRBD1. Germline trimming cut 2 bases from V and 11 bases from J; bases unmatched to any gene: 9. This CDR3 spans 14 amino acids. Germline loops: CDR1 SNHLY, CDR2 FYNNEI. CDR3 region: CASSELVIRGTQHF. CDR3 in DNA: TGTGCCAGCAGTGAATTGGTTATCAGGGGGACCCAGCATTTT.

This clone was observed a handful of times. V usage is TRBV7-2 and J usage is TRBJ1-2; no definite D call. Looked up from germline, CDR1 is SGHTA and CDR2 is FQGNSA. V lost 4 bases and J lost 7, with 10 bases in between. This CDR3 contains 12 residues. CDR3 protein: CASSSGWFGYTF. CDR3 sequence (DNA): TGTGCCAGCAGCTCGGGGTGGTTTGGCTACACCTTC.

CDR3 DNA sequence: TGTGCCATGGTGAGGACAGGGCGTTTTAACACTGAAGCTTTCTTT. This encodes CAMVRTGRFNTEAFF. This chain links TRBV30 with TRBJ1-1; 8 bases line up with TRBD1. V trimming: 8 bases; J trimming: 2 bases; junction bases outside the gene matches: 13. The germline V gene encodes CDR1 GTSNPN and CDR2 SVGIG (reference sequence). The CDR3 length is 15 residues.

This clone is a singleton in its sample. The genes are TRBV19 and TRBJ2-2; the D gene is possibly TRBD1 (6 bases). V lost 0 bases, J lost 6 bases, and 11 bases lay in between. Germline CDR1 is LNHDA and CDR2 is SQIVND (reference sequence). This CDR3 spans 15 amino acids. The CDR3 coding sequence is TGTGCCAGTAGTATAGATCAGGGACATGCCGGGGAGCTGTTTTTT. Translation: CASSIDQGHAGELFF.

The V gene is TRBV4-1, the J gene TRBJ2-2; the match to TRBD2 covers 7 bases. V shed 11 bases and J 2 bases; nucleotides not matched to a gene: 11. Germline CDR1 and CDR2: MGHRA and YSYEKL. The CDR3 spans 15 residues. The CDR3 here is CAGGRGGDNTGELFF. CDR3 DNA sequence: TGCGCCGGCGGGCGGGGAGGGGATAACACCGGGGAGCTGTTTTTT.

The chain is built from TRBV10-2 and TRBJ1-1; unclear D gene. This CDR3 is built from 14 residues. Trimming pared 5 bases from V and 0 bases from J, leaving 10 bases between. Germline V gene lookup returns CDR1 WSHSY and CDR2 SAAADI. The CDR3, as DNA: TGCGCCAGCAGTTATCCAGGTATGAACACTGAAGCTTTCTTT. Protein sequence: CASSYPGMNTEAFF.